This section outlines one TCR beta chain sequence together with its context. Its antigen remains unidentified. No much larger clonotype is one base removed from it; base qualities were not supplied. The protocol used for the library was the immunoSEQ multiplex PCR assay. For the multiplex PCR, a mixture combining 60 forward primers for TCR Vbeta segments and 13 reverse primers for TCR Jbeta segments was used. The CDR3 region of rearranged TCR beta genes was amplified from genomic DNA with a multiplex PCR assay. Amplified TCR beta libraries were sequenced as 87-base-pair reads on the Illumina HiSeq System. The authors processed their data as follows. A later analysis counted tens of millions of unique TCR beta chains across the roughly 700 repertoires, and approximately 11 million of these chains were shared by at least two donors. Raw reads were error-corrected and collapsed into unique sequences with a nearest-neighbor algorithm that merged closely related sequences to remove PCR and sequencing errors. Alignment of CDR3 sequences to IMGT reference sequences was used to assign V, D and J gene segments. Each retained sequence needed at least a six-nucleotide match to both a V gene segment and a J gene segment. Rearrangements were classified as productive when the CDR3 lacked stop codons and remained in frame with V and J, and all other rearrangements were classified as non-productive. CDR3 was defined according to IMGT convention as the region running from the second conserved V-encoded cysteine to the conserved J-encoded phenylalanine. In an earlier analysis of 587 of the donors, sequences lacking an unambiguous match to a single V gene segment were excluded. An earlier analysis of 587 of the donors called V segments functional above 56.7% productive rearrangements and segregating when the between-donor standard deviation exceeded 5%. A statistical classification framework was built to diagnose cytomegalovirus status from the catalog of TCR beta chain sequences. In a later analysis, TCR nucleotide sequences were compared against IMGT/GENE-DB human TR gene sequences so that V and J genes could be assigned. In a later analysis, CDR3 sequences and most-parsimonious VDJ recombination scenarios were assigned using the TCRdist pipeline. A later analysis defined each TCR beta chain by its CDR3 amino acid sequence plus V-gene family, and excluded reads lacking a unique V-gene family. In a later analysis, 550 to 650 highly shared, low-generation-probability nucleotide sequences were removed to address suspected cross-contamination and a sequencing artifact. A later analysis calculated a clonal expansion index for each public chain from normalized within-repertoire ranks of inferred template counts. In a later analysis, generation probabilities were computed using a VDJ recombination model fitted to out-of-frame rearrangements, and the results were checked against IGoR. In a later analysis, TCR-TCR, TCR-HLA and TCR-CMV co-occurrence was scored with hypergeometric tests, and a repertoire-size bias correction was applied to TCR pairs. False discovery rates were estimated in a later analysis by permuting HLA or CMV assignments 20 times. In a later analysis, co-occurring TCRs were grouped using DBSCAN, with TCRdist sequence similarity added in when clustering inside HLA-allele-positive subsets. Co-occurrence clustering excluded repertoires with fewer than 30,000 or more than 120,000 public chains, plus five with anomalous nucleotide sharing. The source is immuneACCESS, and TCRdb retained only in-frame sequences with V and J called. Part of the clones is not carried over; for the studies checked, unresolved V genes explain less than half of this, and the remainder is unexplained. The V and J calls and clone size come from that table; D and trimming were worked out from the DNA. This sample comprises over 60,000 clones, about 81% of them detected only once. 9.5% to 15% of the sample is held by the ten biggest clonotypes.

The cohort comprised fewer than 700 healthy bone marrow donors. At the time of sampling, all cohort members were nominally healthy, though unrecorded immune exposures were likely present. The donor tested CMV seronegative and was one of the 352 seronegative cohort members. Each donor provided a peripheral blood sample, and peripheral blood mononuclear cells were used for TCR beta sequencing. The Qiagen DNeasy Blood Extraction Kit was used to extract genomic DNA from the blood cell samples. This record belongs to a study of cytomegalovirus exposure and HLA in healthy donors (dated by TCRdb to the late 2010s). Broadly, across the study: An earlier analysis of approximately 640 of the donors reported about 290 Gb of sequence data and more than 90 million unique TCR beta sequences from about 180 million T cells. Roughly 320 gigabases of sequencing data and around 88 million unique TCR sequences made up an early release that covered about 640 HLA-typed donors. The genetic ancestry cluster associated with self-reported Caucasian donors included roughly 84% of the roughly 400 genotyped donors. The aim of the study was to test whether cataloging public T cell receptors could identify signatures of past pathogen exposure. The study used immunosequencing to profile the T cell repertoires of hundreds of subjects and linked those repertoires to cytomegalovirus serostatus. In addition to the first cohort of around 670 subjects, a separate validation cohort of some 120 different subjects was used. To predict cytomegalovirus infection status, the study combined high-throughput TCR immunosequencing, statistical association of individual TCRs with disease status, and machine learning. In a later analysis, previously published TCR beta repertoires from 600 to 850 donors were re-analyzed and high-resolution HLA genotyping was added so that TCR occurrence patterns could be studied. Rather than drawing on any new phenotypic data, the later analysis identified candidate immune exposures from TCR beta sequences and the way those sequences occurred across donors. An earlier analysis of around 540 of the donors applied high-throughput TCR beta sequencing to assess whether each TCR beta V gene segment acted as functional or pseudogenic. Donor age, sex, ethnicity and CMV serostatus were compiled alongside the repertoire data. A later genetic analysis used genome-wide SNP genotypes for about 60% of the roughly 670 donors, treating that subset as a discovery cohort. Every repertoire in the discovery cohort had been generated on one and the same sequencing platform. Both class I and class II loci were covered by HLA typing, at four-digit resolution. The number of typed donors differed by locus: about 620-640 for A, B, C, DRB1 and DQB1; approximately 530 for DQA1; 600 to 610 for DPA1; and 400 to 480 for DPB1. Five DR-DQ haplotypes were treated as single units for association and clustering because of strong linkage in the cohort. Across 398 genotyped donors of the cohort, an average of approximately 220,000 unique TCR beta nucleotide sequences per donor were sequenced, and roughly 20% of those sequences were non-productive.

The germline V gene sets CDR1 to MNHEY and CDR2 to SVGAGI. V is clipped by 9 bases and J by 3 bases, and the sequence between their germline boundaries is 12 bases long. The CDR3 holds 12 amino acids from the cysteine to the phenylalanine. Only the CDR3 region is kept as DNA, spanning 36 bases read in frame from base 1. Broad study findings and their caveats: According to a later analysis, TCR association rates differed among HLA loci, with DRB1 alleles showing the most associated TCRs and HLA-C alleles showing the fewest. While some public TCRs were present in many individuals, most TCR sequences turned up only very rarely across donors. A later genetic analysis associated a missense DCLRE1C variant with V-gene and J-gene trimming of TCR beta chains, and an independent cohort replicated the association. Three of the identified cytomegalovirus-associated TCR beta chains were confirmed in vitro to be specific for cytomegalovirus antigens. A cluster of highly shared sequence variants was judged likely to represent a technical artifact of the sequencing pipeline. At a false discovery rate of 0.05, a later analysis linked roughly 17,000 TCR beta sequences to specific HLA alleles. Because some donors lacked HLA typing at each locus, the association tests relied only on the typed subset. Compared with the approximately 670-donor mean, donors in an Asian-associated ancestry cluster had fewer N-insertions in productive TCRs, according to a later genetic analysis. Strong co-occurrence of HLA alleles, especially DR and DQ, made assigning TCR associations to individual alleles difficult. In a later analysis, HLA-associated TCR beta chains showed more clonal expansion and lower generation probabilities than non-associated chains that were equally common. A further reported finding was that TCR beta sequences accurately predicted the HLA-A and HLA-B alleles for most subjects in the first cohort. Correlated functional status among segregating V segments might reflect linkage disequilibrium, but an unknown experimental factor could not be ruled out. Roughly uniform sequencing depth across donors was assumed in presence/absence analyses, although this assumption may not hold. In both the original and validation cohorts, the classifier was reported to diagnose cytomegalovirus status with high specificity and sensitivity. In an earlier analysis of about 540 of the donors, most TCR beta V segments were observed in productive rearrangements about 87% or about 30% of the time, broadly matching IMGT annotations. In a later analysis, several top co-occurrence clusters were reported to appear linked to parvovirus B19, influenza, CMV and Epstein-Barr virus. Some IMGT-functional V segments, including TRBV6-2 and TRBV6-3, could not be distinguished by the 87-base-pair reads and were therefore excluded. Only TCR beta chains were sequenced in this cohort, and the absence of alpha or paired-chain data limited detectable features. The only immune exposure information available for the cohort was CMV serostatus. Roughly 15 rarely observed V segments, including chromosome 9 orphons, were excluded from the earlier analysis of 550 to 700 of the donors because counts were too low. It was suggested by the authors that the approach could potentially be generalized to other disease states and immunological phenotypes. According to a later analysis, most CMV-associated TCR beta chains appeared to be HLA-restricted, and the HLA associations seemed to be driven largely by CMV exposure. The study gave a list of more than 150 TCR beta chains associated with cytomegalovirus.

The clonotype was recovered from a man in his 70s in good health and CMV-seronegative. The source material was PBMCs. Recombination connected TRBV6-5 to TRBJ2-7; the D gene is possibly TRBD2, with 6 bases matching. In nucleotides, the sequence is TGTGCCAGTGGGAGGCAGGACTACGAGCAGTACTTC. Its protein reads: CASGRQDYEQYF.